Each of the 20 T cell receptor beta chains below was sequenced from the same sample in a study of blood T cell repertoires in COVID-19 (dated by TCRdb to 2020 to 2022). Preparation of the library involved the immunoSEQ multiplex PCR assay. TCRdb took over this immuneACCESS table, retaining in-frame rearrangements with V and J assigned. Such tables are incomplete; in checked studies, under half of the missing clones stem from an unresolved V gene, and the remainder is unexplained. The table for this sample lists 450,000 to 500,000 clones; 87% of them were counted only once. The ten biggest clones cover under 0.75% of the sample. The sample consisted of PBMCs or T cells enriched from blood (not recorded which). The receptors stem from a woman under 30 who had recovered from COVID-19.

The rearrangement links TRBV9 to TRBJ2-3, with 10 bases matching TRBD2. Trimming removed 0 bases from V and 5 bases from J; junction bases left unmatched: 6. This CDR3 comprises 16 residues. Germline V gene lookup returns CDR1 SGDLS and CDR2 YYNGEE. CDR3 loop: CASSVGGLARGDTQYF. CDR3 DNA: TGTGCCAGCAGCGTAGGGGGACTAGCGCGAGGAGATACGCAGTATTTT.

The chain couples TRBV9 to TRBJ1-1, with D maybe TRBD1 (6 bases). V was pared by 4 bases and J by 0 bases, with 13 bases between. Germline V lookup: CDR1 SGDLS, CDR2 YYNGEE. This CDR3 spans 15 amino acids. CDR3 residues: CASSPDSLMNTEAFF. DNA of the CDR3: TGTGCCAGCAGCCCGGACAGTCTAATGAACACTGAAGCTTTCTTT.

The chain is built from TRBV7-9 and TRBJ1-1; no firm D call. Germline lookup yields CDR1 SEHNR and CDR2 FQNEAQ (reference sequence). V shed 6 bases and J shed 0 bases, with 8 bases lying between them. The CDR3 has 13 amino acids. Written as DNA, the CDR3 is TGTGCCAGCAGTGTTACGGTGAACACTGAAGCTTTCTTT. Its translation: CASSVTVNTEAFF.

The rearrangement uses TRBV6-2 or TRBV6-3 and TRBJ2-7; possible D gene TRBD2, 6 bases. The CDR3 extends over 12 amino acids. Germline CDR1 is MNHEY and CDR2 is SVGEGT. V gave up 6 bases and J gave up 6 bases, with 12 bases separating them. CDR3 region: CASSPVGGEQYF. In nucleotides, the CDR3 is TGTGCCAGCAGCCCCGTGGGGGGCGAGCAGTACTTC.

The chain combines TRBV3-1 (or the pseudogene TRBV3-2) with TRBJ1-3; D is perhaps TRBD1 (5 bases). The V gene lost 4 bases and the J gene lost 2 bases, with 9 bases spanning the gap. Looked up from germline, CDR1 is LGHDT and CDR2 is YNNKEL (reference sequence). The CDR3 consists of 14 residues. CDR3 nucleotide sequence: TGTGCCAGCAGCCCGGGGGGGACTGGAAACACCATATATTTT. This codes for CASSPGGTGNTIYF.

Here the CDR3 DNA reads TGTGCCAGCCTCGGCCTAGGGGGTGGCTACACCTTC. Its protein is CASLGLGGGYTF. The V call is TRBV6-5, the J call TRBJ1-2, with D perhaps TRBD1 (6 bases). This CDR3 contains 12 residues. Germline CDR1 and CDR2: MNHEY and SVGAGI. Trimming stripped 8 bases from V and 7 bases from J, with 14 bases between.

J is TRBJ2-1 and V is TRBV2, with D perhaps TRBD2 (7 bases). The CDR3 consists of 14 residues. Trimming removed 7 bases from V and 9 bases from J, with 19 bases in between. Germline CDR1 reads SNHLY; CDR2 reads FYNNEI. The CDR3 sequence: CASILGRGGSEQFF. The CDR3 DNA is TGTGCCAGCATCCTGGGCAGGGGAGGGAGTGAGCAGTTCTTC.

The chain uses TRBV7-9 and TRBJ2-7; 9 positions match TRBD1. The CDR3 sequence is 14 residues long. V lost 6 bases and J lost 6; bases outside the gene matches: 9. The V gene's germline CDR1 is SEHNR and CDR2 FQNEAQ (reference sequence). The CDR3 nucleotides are TGTGCCAGCAGTTCTACAGGGGGCGCGACCGAGCAGTACTTC. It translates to CASSSTGGATEQYF. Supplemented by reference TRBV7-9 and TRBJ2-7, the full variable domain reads DTGVSQNPRHKITKRGQNVTFRCDPISEHNRLYWYRQTLGQGPEFLTYFQNEAQLEKSRLLSDRFSAERPKGSFSTLEIQRTEQGDSAMYLCASSSTGGATEQYFGPGTRLTVT.

CDR3 bases: TGTGCCAGCAGTTCAGCGGGGAGAGAGACCCAGTACTTC. Translation gives CASSSAGRETQYF. J is TRBJ2-5 and V is TRBV28; TRBD2 aligns across 7 bases. Germline-derived CDR1 and CDR2 are MDHEN and SYDVKM. The CDR3 extends over 13 amino acids. The J segment lost 4 bases and the V segment lost 4 bases, leaving 3 bases of the junction unmatched.

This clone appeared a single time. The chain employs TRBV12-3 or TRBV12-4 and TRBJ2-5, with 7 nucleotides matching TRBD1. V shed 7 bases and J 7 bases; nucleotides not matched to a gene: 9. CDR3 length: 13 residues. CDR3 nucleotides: TGTGCCAGCACCAGACAGGGTAGGGTGACCCAGTACTTC. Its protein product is CASTRQGRVTQYF.

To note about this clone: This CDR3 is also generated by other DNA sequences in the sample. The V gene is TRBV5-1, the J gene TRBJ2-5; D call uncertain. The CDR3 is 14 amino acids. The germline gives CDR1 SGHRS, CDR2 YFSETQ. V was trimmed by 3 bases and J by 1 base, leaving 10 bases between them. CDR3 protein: CASSSGQAQETQYF. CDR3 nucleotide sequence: TGCGCCAGCAGCTCCGGCCAGGCCCAAGAGACCCAGTACTTC.

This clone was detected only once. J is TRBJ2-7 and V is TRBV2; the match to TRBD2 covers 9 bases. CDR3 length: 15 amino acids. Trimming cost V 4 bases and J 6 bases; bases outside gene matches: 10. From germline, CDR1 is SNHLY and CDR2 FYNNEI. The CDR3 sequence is CASSGPGTSRREQYF. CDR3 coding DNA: TGTGCCAGCAGTGGACCCGGGACTAGCCGGCGCGAGCAGTACTTC.

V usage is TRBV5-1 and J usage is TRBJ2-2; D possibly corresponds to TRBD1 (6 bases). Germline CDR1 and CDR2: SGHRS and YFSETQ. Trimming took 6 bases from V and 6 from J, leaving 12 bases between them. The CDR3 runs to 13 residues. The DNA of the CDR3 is TGCGCCAGCAATGGGGGCAGTTCCGGGGAGCTGTTTTTT. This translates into CASNGGSSGELFF.

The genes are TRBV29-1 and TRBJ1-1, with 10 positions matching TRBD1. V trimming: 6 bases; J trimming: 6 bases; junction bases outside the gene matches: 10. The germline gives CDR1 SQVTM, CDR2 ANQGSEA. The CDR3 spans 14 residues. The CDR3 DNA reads TGCAGCGTCCACAGGGACAGGGGAGGGGCTGAAGCTTTCTTT. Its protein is CSVHRDRGGAEAFF.

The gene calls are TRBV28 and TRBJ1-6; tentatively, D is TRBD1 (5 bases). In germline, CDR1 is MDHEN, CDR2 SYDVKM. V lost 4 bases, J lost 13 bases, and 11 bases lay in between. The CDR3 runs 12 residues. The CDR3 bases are TGTGCCAGCAGTTCGGACACAGATCCCCTCCACTTT. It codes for CASSSDTDPLHF.

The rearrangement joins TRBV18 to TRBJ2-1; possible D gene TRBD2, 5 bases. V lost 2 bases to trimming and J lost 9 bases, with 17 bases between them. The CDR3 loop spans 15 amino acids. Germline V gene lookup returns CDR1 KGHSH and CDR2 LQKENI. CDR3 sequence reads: CASSPDSQRSLEQFF. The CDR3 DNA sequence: TGTGCCAGCTCACCAGATAGTCAGCGGTCGCTTGAGCAGTTCTTC.

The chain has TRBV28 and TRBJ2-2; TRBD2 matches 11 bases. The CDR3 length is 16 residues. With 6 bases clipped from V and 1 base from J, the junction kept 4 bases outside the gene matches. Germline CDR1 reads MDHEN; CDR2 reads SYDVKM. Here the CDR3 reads CASSLTSGGNTGELFF. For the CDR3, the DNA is TGTGCCAGCAGCCTTACTAGCGGGGGGAACACCGGGGAGCTGTTTTTT.

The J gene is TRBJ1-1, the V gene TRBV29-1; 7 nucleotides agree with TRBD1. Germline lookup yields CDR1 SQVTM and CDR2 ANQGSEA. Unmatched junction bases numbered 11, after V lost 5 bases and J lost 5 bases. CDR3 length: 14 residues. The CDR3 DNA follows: TGCAGCGTTCGGGCAGGGGGAGGTAGGACTGAAGCTTTCTTT. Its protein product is CSVRAGGGRTEAFF. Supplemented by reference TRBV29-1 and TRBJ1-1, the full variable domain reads SAVISQKPSRDICQRGTSLTIQCQVDSQVTMMFWYRQQPGQSLTLIATANQGSEATYESGFVIDKFPISRPNLTFSTLTVSNMSPEDSSIYLCSVRAGGGRTEAFFGQGTRLTVV.

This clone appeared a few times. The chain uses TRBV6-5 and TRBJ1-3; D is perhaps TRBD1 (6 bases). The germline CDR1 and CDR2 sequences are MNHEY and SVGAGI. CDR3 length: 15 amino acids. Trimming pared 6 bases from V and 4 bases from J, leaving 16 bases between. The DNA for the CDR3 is TGTGCCAGCAGCGTGCAATGGGGGCCCGGAAACACCATATATTTT. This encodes CASSVQWGPGNTIYF.

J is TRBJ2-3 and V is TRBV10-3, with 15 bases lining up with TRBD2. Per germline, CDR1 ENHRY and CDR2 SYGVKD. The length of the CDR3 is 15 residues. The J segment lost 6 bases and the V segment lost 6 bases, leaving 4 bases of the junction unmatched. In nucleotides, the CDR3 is TGTGCCATCAGCGGGACTAGCGGGGGGTGGGATACGCAGTATTTT. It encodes CAISGTSGGWDTQYF.